This T cell receptor (beta chain) was profiled in a study of blood T cell repertoires in COVID-19. Overall study: Specimens from acute and convalescent COVID-19 originated in the United States, Italy and Spain. Sources were T cells, B-cell-depleted T cells, or PBMCs; the material itself was cDNA or gDNA.

Germline V gene lookup returns CDR1 SQVTM and CDR2 ANQGSEA. The V and J ends lost 5 bases and 6 bases, in that order; junction bases with no gene match: 5. This CDR3 is built from 13 residues. In this sample, this clone turned up once. As originally analysed: The authors estimated nucleated cell counts from reference gene primer amplification. Sequencing was performed with immunoSEQ multiplex PCR; in TCRdb, only in-frame clones are kept and a portion is missing. V, J and clone size are taken as reported in that table, and D and trimming were inferred from the DNA itself. Of more than 200,000 clones listed, about four fifths are singletons.

This sequence was found in a woman aged 40 to 50 with active or convalescent COVID-19. The chain carries TRBV29-1 and TRBJ2-3; 10 positions agree with TRBD1. Sequenced sample: peripheral blood. The CDR3 DNA reads TGCAGCGTTCGACAGGGGGCAGGGGATACGCAGTATTTT. This encodes CSVRQGAGDTQYF.